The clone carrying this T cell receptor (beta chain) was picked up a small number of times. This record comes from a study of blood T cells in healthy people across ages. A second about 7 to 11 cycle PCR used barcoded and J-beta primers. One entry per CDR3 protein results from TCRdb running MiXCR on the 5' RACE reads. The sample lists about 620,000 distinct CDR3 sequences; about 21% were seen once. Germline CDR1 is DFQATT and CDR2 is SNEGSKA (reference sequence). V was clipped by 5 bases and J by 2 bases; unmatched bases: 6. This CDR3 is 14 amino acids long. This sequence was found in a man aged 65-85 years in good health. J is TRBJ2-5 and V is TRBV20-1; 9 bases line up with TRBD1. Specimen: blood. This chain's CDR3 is CSAGGQGWQETQYF. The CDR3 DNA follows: TGCAGTGCTGGGGGACAGGGATGGCAAGAGACCCAGTACTTC.